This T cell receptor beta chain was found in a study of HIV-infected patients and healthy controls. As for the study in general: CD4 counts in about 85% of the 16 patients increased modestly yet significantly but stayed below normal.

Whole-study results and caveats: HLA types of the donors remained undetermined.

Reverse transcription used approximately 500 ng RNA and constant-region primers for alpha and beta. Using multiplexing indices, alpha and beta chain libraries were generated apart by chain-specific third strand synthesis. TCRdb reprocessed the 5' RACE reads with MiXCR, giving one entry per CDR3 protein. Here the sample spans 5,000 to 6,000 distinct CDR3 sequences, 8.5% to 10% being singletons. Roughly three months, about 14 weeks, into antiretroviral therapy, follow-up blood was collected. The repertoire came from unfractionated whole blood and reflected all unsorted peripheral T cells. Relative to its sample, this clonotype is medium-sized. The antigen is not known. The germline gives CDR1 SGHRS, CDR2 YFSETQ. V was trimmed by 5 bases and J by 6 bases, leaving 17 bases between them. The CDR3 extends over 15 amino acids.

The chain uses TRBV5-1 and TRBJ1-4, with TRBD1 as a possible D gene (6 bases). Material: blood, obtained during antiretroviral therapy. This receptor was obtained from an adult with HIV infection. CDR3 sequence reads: CASRAPGKGDEKLFF. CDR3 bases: TGCGCCAGCAGGGCCCCAGGGAAGGGGGATGAAAAACTGTTTTTT. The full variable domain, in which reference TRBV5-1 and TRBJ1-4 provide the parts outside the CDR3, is KAGVTQTPRYLIKTRGQQVTLSCSPISGHRSVSWYQQTPGQGLQFLFEYFSETQRNKGNFPGRFSGRQFSNSRSEMNVSTLELGDSALYLCASRAPGKGDEKLFFGSGTQLSVL.